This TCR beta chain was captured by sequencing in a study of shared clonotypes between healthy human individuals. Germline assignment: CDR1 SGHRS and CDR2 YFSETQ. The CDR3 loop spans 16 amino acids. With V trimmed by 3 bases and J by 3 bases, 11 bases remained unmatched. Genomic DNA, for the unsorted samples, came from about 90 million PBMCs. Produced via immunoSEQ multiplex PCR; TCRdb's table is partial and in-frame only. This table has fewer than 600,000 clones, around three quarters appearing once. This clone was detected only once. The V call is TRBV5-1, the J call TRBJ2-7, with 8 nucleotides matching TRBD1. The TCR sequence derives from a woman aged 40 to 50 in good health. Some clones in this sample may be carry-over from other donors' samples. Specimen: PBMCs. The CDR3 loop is CASSSTRTGINYEQYF. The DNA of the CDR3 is TGCGCCAGCAGCTCAACTAGGACAGGGATAAACTACGAGCAGTACTTC. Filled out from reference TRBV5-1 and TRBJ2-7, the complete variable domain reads KAGVTQTPRYLIKTRGQQVTLSCSPISGHRSVSWYQQTPGQGLQFLFEYFSETQRNKGNFPGRFSGRQFSNSRSEMNVSTLELGDSALYLCASSSTRTGINYEQYFGPGTRLTVT.